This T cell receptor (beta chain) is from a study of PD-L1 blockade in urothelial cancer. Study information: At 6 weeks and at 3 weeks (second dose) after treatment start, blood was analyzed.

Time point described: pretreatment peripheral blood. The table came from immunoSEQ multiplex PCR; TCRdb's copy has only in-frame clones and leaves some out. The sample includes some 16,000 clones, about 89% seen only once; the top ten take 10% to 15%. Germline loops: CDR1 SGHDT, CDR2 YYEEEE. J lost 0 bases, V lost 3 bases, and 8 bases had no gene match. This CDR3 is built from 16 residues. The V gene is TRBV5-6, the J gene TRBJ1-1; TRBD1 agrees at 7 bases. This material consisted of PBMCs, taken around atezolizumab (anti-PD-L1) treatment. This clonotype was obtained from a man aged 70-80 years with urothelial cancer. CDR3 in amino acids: CASSWGQSNMNTEAFF. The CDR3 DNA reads TGTGCCAGCAGCTGGGGACAGAGCAACATGAACACTGAAGCTTTCTTT.